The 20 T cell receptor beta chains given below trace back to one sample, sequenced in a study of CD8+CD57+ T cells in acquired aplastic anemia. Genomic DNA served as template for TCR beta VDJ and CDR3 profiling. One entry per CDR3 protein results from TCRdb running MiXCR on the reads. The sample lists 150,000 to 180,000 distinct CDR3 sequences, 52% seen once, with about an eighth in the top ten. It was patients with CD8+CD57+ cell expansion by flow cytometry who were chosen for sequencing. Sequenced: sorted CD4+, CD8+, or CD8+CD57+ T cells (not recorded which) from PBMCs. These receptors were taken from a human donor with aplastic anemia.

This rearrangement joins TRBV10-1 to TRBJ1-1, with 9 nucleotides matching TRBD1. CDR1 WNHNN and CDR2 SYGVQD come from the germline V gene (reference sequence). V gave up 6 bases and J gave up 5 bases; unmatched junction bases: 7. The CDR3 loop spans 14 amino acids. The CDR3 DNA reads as TGCGCCAGCAGCCGAACAGGGGGCGCAACTGAAGCTTTCTTT. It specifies CASSRTGGATEAFF.

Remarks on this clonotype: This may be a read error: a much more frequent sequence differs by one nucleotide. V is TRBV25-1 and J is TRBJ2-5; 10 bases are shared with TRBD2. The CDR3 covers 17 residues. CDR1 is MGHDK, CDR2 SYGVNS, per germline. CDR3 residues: CASSLSTSGEPEGTQYF. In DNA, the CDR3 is TGCGCCAGCAGCTTGAGTACTAGCGGGGAGCCAGAGGGGACCCAGTACTTC.

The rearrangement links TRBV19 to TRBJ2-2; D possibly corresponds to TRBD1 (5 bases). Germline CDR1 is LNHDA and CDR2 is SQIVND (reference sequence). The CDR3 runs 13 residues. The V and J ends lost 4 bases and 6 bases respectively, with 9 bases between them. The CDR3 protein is CASSTQGAGELFF. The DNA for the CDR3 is TGTGCCAGTAGTACCCAGGGCGCCGGGGAGCTGTTTTTT.

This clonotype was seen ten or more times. CDR3 sequence reads: CAISSSSYNEQFF. The CDR3 nucleotides read TGTGCCATCAGTTCGAGCTCCTACAATGAGCAGTTCTTC. The chain is built from TRBV10-3 and TRBJ2-1; D is undetermined. The CDR3 is made up of 13 amino acids. CDR1 and CDR2 from the germline V gene are ENHRY and SYGVKD. V shed 5 bases and J shed 0 bases, with 5 bases lying between them.

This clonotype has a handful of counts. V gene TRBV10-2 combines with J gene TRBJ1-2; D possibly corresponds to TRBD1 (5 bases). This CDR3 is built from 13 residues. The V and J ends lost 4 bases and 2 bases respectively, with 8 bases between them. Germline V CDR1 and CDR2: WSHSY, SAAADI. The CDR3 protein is CASSAGPNYGYTF. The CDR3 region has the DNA TGCGCCAGCAGTGCAGGGCCCAACTATGGCTACACCTTC.

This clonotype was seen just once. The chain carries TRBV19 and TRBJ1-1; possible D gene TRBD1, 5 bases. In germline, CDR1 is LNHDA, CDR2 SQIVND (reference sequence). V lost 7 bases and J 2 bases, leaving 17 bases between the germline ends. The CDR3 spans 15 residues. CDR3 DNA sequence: TGTGCCAGTATCCAGGGTTGGGGACTTAACACTGAAGCTTTCTTT. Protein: CASIQGWGLNTEAFF.

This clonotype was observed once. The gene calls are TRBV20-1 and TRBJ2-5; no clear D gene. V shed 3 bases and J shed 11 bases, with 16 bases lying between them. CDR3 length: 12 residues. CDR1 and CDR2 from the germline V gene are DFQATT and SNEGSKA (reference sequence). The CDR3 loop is CSASLRAQEQYF. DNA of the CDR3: TGCAGTGCTAGTCTCCGGGCCCAAGAGCAGTACTTC.

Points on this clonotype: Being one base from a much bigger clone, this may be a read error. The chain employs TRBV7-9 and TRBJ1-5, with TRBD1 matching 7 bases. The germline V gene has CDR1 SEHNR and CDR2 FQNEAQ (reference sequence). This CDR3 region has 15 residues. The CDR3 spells CASSLDQGGNRPQHF. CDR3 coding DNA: TGTGCCAGCAGCTTAGACCAGGGGGGCAATCGGCCCCAGCATTTT.

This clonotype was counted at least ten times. The CDR3 sequence is CASRPTSTGGPYEQYF. The DNA of the CDR3 is TGTGCCAGTAGACCGACTAGCACCGGGGGCCCTTACGAGCAGTACTTC. The chain is built from TRBV19 and TRBJ2-7, with a weak D call TRBD2 (7 bases). Deletions cut 6 bases from V and 4 bases from J, with 22 bases between. Germline CDR1 reads LNHDA; CDR2 reads SQIVND (reference sequence). The CDR3 spans 16 residues.

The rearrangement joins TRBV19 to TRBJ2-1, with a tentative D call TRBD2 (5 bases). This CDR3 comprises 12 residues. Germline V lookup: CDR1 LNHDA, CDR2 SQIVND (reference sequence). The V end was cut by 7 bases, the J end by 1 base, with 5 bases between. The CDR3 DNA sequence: TGTGCCAGTACGGGGTCCTACAATGAGCAGTTCTTC. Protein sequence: CASTGSYNEQFF.

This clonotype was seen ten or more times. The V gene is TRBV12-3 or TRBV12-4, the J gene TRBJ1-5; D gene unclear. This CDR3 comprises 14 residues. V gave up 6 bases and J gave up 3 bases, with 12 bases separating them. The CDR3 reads CASSLGPNNQPQHF. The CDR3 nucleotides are TGTGCCAGCAGCCTCGGACCCAACAATCAGCCCCAGCATTTT.

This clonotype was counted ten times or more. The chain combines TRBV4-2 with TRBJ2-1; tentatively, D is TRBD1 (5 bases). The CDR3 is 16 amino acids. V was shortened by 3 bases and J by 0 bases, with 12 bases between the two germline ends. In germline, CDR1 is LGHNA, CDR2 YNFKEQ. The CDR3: CASSQTVRSSYNEQFF. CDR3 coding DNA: TGTGCCAGCAGCCAGACAGTTAGAAGCTCCTACAATGAGCAGTTCTTC.

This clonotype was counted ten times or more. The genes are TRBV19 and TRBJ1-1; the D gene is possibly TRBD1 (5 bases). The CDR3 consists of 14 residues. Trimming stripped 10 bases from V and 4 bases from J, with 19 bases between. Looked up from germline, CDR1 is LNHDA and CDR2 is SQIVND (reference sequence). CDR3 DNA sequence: TGTGCCACCAGTATGGGGGAAGGGACCACTGAAGCTTTCTTT. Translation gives CATSMGEGTTEAFF.

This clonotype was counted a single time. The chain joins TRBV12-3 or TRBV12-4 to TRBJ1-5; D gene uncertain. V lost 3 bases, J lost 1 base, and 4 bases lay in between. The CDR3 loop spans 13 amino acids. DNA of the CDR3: TGTGCCAGCAGTTTCGACAGCAATCAGCCCCAGCATTTT. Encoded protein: CASSFDSNQPQHF.

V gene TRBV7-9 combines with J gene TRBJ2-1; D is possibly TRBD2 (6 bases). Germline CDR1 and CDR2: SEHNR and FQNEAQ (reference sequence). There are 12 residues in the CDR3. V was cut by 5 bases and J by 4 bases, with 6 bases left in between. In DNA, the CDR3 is TGTGCCAGCAGCGCGGGATACAATGAGCAGTTCTTC. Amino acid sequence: CASSAGYNEQFF.

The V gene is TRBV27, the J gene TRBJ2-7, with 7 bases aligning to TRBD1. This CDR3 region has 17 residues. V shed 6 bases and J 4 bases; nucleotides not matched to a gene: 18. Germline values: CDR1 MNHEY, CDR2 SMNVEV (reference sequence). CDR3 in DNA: TGTGCCAGCAGCCCTCTTAGGACCGGGACAGAGATTTACGAGCAGTACTTC. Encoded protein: CASSPLRTGTEIYEQYF.

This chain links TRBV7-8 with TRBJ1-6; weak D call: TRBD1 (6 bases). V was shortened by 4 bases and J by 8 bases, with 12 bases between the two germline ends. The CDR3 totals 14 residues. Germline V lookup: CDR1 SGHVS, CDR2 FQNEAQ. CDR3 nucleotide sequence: TGTGCCAGCAGCTCGGACAGCAACTATTCACCCCTCCACTTT. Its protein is CASSSDSNYSPLHF.

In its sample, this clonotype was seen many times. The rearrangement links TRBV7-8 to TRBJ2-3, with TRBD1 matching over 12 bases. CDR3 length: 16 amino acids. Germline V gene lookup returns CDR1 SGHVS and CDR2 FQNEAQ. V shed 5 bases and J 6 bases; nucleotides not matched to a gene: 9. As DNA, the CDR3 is TGTGCCAGCAGCGGCCGGGACAGGGGGCCGCTCGATACGCAGTATTTT. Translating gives CASSGRDRGPLDTQYF.

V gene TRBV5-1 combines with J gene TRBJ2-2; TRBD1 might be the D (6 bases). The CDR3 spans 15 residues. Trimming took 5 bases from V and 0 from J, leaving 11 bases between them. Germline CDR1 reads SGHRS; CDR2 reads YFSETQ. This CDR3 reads CASRGQGANTGELFF. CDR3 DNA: TGCGCCAGCAGGGGACAAGGGGCGAACACCGGGGAGCTGTTTTTT.

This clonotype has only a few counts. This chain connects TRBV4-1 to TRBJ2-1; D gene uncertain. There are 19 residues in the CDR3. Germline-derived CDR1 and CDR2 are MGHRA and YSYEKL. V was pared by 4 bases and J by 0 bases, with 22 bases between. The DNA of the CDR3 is TGCGCCAGCAGCCCCCGGGCAGGACGGCCGGCCAGCTCCTACAATGAGCAGTTCTTC. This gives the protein CASSPRAGRPASSYNEQFF.